The rows below give T cell receptor beta chains drawn from one sample of a study of read filtering for tumor transcriptome and immune sequencing. One entry per CDR3 protein results from TCRdb running MiXCR on the reads. The table records approximately 62,000 distinct CDR3 sequences, approximately 18% of them present only once. The sample consisted of a population of CD138-negative cells sorted from bone marrow. These receptors originate from a donor over 35 with multiple myeloma. Each CDR3 is given with its conserved first and last residue. A D gene is named only where the DNA matches it firmly. Size is stated for part of the rows, as once, few or many counts, or as a class when the clone is expanded.

>TRBJ2-3|TRBV5-1|many|NA
TGCGCCAGCAGCTTGGTCCCTCAGGGTACCCGCACAGATACGCAGTATTTT
CASSLVPQGTRTDTQYF
>TRBJ2-1|TRBV27|many|NA
TGTGCCAGCAGTTCCTTAGCGGATCTAATCGCCAATGAGCAGTTCTTC
CASSSLADLIANEQFF
>TRBJ1-1|TRBV5-1|many|NA
TGCGCCAGCAGCTCAGAAAACCCAGGGGAGACTGAAGCTTTCTTT
CASSSENPGETEAFF
>TRBJ1-5|TRBV20-1|many|NA
TGCAGTGCTAGAGACGGAATTTATAGCAATCAGCCCCAGCATTTT
CSARDGIYSNQPQHF
>TRBJ2-2|TRBV10-3|many|NA
TGTGCCATCAGTGCGTTCAGGGGCATTCAAGAGAACACCGGGGAGCTGTTTTTT
CAISAFRGIQENTGELFF
>TRBJ2-2|TRBV28|many|TRBD2
TGTGCCAGCAGTTTTCGGACTAGCGGGACACCATTCCGAGGGGAGCTGTTTTTT
CASSFRTSGTPFRGELFF
>TRBJ2-7|TRBV20-1|many|TRBD2
TGCAGTGCTAGAGATATTGCTGGCGGGGGGTTTTACGAGCAGTACTTC
CSARDIAGGGFYEQYF
>TRBJ2-7|TRBV14|NA|NA
TGTGCCAGCAGCCAAGTTCCAGGAAGGCAGTACTTC
CASSQVPGRQYF
>TRBJ1-4|TRBV20-1|many|NA
TGCAGTGCCCCTCCTACTACGGGAACTAATGAAAAACTGTTTTTT
CSAPPTTGTNEKLFF
>TRBJ2-7|TRBV20-1|many|NA
TGCAGTGCTAGAAGTAATGATTGGAGATACGAGCAGTACTTC
CSARSNDWRYEQYF
>TRBJ2-2|TRBV3-1|many|TRBD2
TGTGCCAGCAGCCTCGGACTAGCTAACACCGGGGAGCTGTTTTTT
CASSLGLANTGELFF
>TRBJ2-3|TRBV5-1|many|NA
TGCGCCAGCAGCTTGGGGGCGAAAGATACGCAGTATTTT
CASSLGAKDTQYF
>TRBJ2-1|TRBV14|many|NA
TGTGCCAGCAGCCATCCCGGGACTGGACCCTACAATGAGCAGTTCTTC
CASSHPGTGPYNEQFF
>TRBJ2-5|TRBV5-1|many|TRBD1
TGCGCCAGCAGCAACTACCGGGACAGAAACCAAGAGACCCAGTACTTC
CASSNYRDRNQETQYF
>TRBJ2-2|TRBV20-1|many|NA
TGCAGTGCTAGAGACGGTCAGCTCACCGGGGAGCTGTTTTTT
CSARDGQLTGELFF
>TRBJ2-3|TRBV5-1|few|TRBD1
TGCGCCAGCAGCCCGGGGAGACAGGGTAATACAGATACGCAGTATTTT
CASSPGRQGNTDTQYF
>TRBJ2-1|TRBV2|many|NA
TGTGCCAGCAAGGGGCGGGCCTCCTACAATGAGCAGTTCTTC
CASKGRASYNEQFF
>TRBJ2-7|TRBV30|many|TRBD1
TGTGCCTGGAGTGTACTAGGGCAGGGGGCCTCCTACGAGCAGTACTTC
CAWSVLGQGASYEQYF
>TRBJ2-7|TRBV6-1|few|NA
TGTGCCAGCAGTGAAAGTGGCAGGCCCTACGAGCAGTACTTC
CASSESGRPYEQYF
>TRBJ2-1|TRBV14|many|TRBD2
TGTGCCAGCAGCCAAGAGGCTAGCGGGAGCTTCGATGAGCAGTTCTTC
CASSQEASGSFDEQFF
>TRBJ2-5|TRBV5-1|few|TRBD2
TGCGCCAGCAGCTTGGATCTAGCGGGAGGGAAGAAAGAGACCCAGTACTTC
CASSLDLAGGKKETQYF
>TRBJ1-1|TRBV30|many|NA
TGTGCCTGGAGTGTACGTCAGTTGAACACTGAAGCTTTCTTT
CAWSVRQLNTEAFF
>TRBJ1-1|TRBV5-4|many|NA
TGTGCCAGCAGCCCTACCCCGGGATCCGCTGAAGCTTTCTTT
CASSPTPGSAEAFF
>TRBJ2-1|TRBV29-1|many|TRBD1
TGCAGCGTAGCCGGGACAGGGAACTACAATGAGCAGTTCTTC
CSVAGTGNYNEQFF
>TRBJ2-6|TRBV28|many|NA
TGTGCCAGCAGTTTATTCTCTGGGGCCAACGTCCTGACTTTC
CASSLFSGANVLTF
>TRBJ1-1|TRBV30|many|TRBD1
TGTGCCTGGGGCAGGGACAGGGACACTGAAGCTTTCTTT
CAWGRDRDTEAFF
>TRBJ2-3|TRBV15|many|NA
TGTGCCACCAGCAGAGGCCTGGCGGAACCCCCTCGATGGACAGATACGCAGTATTTT
CATSRGLAEPPRWTDTQYF
>TRBJ1-2|TRBV3-1|many|NA
TGTGCCAGCAGCCAACTATATGGCTACACCTTC
CASSQLYGYTF
>TRBJ1-5|TRBV5-5|NA|TRBD1
TGTGCCAGCAGACCCGGGACAGGCAATCAGCCCCAGCATTTT
CASRPGTGNQPQHF
>TRBJ2-1|TRBV4-2|many|NA
TGTGCCAGCAGCCAAGATGGGGGCCCCAGTTCCTACAATGAGCAGTTCTTC
CASSQDGGPSSYNEQFF
>TRBJ2-2|TRBV11-3|many|NA
TGTGCCAGCAGCTTAGGAGGGTACGGCGGGGAGCTGTTTTTT
CASSLGGYGGELFF
>TRBJ1-1|TRBV11-2|many|TRBD1
TGTGCCAGCAGCTTCACAGGGGGTGGTAGCAACACTGAAGCTTTCTTT
CASSFTGGGSNTEAFF
>TRBJ1-1|TRBV7-3|many|NA
TGTGCCAGCAGCTTAAAACGGGGGGACACTGAAGCTTTCTTT
CASSLKRGDTEAFF
>TRBJ2-1|TRBV7-3|many|TRBD2
TGTGCCAGCAGTCCAAGCGGGGGGGGATCCTACAATGAGCAGTTCTTC
CASSPSGGGSYNEQFF
>TRBJ2-1|TRBV20-1|medium-sized|NA
TGCAGTGCTAGAGATGGGGTTGTGGGCGAGCAGTTCTTC
CSARDGVVGEQFF
>TRBJ2-7|TRBV28|many|NA
TGTGCCAGCAGTTTCCCATGGCGGGGAAAAAGCTCCTACGAGCAGTACTTC
CASSFPWRGKSSYEQYF
>TRBJ2-1|TRBV25-1|NA|TRBD2
TGTGCCAGCAGTCTGGGACTAGGCTCCTACAATGAGCAGTCCTTC
CASSLGLGSYNEQSF
>TRBJ1-1|TRBV29-1|once|TRBD1
TGCAGCGTTGATGCGGGACAGTCGAGCACTGAAGCTCTCTTT
CSVDAGQSSTEALF
>TRBJ2-3|TRBV11-2|many|NA
TGTGCCAGCCGGGACCACAGCACAGATACGCAGTATTTT
CASRDHSTDTQYF
>TRBJ1-1|TRBV27|many|NA
TGTGCCAGCAGTAAAGGGGGTACTGAAGCTTTCTTT
CASSKGGTEAFF
>TRBJ2-3|TRBV29-1|many|NA
TGCAGCGTTAAAATCACAGATACGCAGTATTTT
CSVKITDTQYF
>TRBJ2-7|TRBV29-1|few|TRBD2
TGCAGCGTTAGCGGGAGTAGCTACGAGCAGTACTTC
CSVSGSSYEQYF
>TRBJ2-1|TRBV15|many|TRBD2
TGTGCCACCAGCAGAGATCTGACTAGCGGGAGTCTCGTTCAGTTCTTC
CATSRDLTSGSLVQFF
>TRBJ2-5|TRBV28|few|NA
TGTGCCAGCAGTTTATTGTGGGGTTTCGAGACCCAGTACTTC
CASSLLWGFETQYF
>TRBJ2-4|TRBV6-1|many|NA
TGTGCCAGCAGTGAAGATGAACGGACCTTAGCCAAAAACATTCAGTACTTC
CASSEDERTLAKNIQYF